These T cell receptor beta chains were read from a single sample in a study of blood T cell repertoires in COVID-19. Assay used: immunoSEQ multiplex PCR; TCRdb lists only in-frame clones, some missing. The table records some 64,000 clones, approximately 88% of them present only once. The sample taken for sequencing was peripheral blood. These receptors were taken from a man aged 50 to 60 with active COVID-19. The conserved cysteine and the conserved F or W are not part of the CDR3 here. The order of the fields is V gene, CDR3 protein.

TRBV9 | ASSAGGTNEKLF
TRBV21-1 | ASSKVQLSGNTIY
TRBV5-5 | ASSLEQGVFYEQY
TRBV6-2/TRBV6-3 | ASSLSAPREQF
TRBV7-9 | ASYRDTTDTQY
TRBV18 | ASSPCHRRLGEQY
TRBV5-6 | ASSLVGPGPLANPGELF
TRBV3-1/TRBV3-2 | ANSDLAGGAQEFYEQF
TRBV3-1/TRBV3-2 | ASSGRTSGYEQY
TRBV7-8 | ASSLARVSRETEAF
TRBV7-2 | ASRLAGALLEQY
TRBV6-2/TRBV6-3 | ASSTWGSGGQADTQY
TRBV7-2 | ASSLKGGTEAF
TRBV5-1 | ASSLGQASNTEAF